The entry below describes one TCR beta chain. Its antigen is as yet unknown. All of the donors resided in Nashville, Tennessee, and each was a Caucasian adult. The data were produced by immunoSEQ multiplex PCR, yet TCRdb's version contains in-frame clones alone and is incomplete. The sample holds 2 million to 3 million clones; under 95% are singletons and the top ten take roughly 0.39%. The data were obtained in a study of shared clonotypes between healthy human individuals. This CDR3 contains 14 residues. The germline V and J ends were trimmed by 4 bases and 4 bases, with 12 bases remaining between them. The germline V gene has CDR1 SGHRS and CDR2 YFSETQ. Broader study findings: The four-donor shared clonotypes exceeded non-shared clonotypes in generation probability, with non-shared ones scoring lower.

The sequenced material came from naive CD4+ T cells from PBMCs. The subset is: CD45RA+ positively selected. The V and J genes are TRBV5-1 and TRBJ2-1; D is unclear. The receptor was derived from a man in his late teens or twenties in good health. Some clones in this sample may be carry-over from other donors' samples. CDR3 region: CASSADGPYNEQFF. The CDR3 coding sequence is TGCGCCAGCAGCGCGGACGGTCCATACAATGAGCAGTTCTTC.